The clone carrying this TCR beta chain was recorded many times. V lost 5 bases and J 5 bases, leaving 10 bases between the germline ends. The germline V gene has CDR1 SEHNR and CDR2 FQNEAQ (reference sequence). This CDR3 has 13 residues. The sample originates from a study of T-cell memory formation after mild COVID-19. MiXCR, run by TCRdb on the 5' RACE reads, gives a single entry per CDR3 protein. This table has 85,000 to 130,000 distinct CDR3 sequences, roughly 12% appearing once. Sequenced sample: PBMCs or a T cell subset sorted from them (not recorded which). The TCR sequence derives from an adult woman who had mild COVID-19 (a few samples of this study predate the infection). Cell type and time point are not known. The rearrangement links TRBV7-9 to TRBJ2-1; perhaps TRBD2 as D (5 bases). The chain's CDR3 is CASSPSRDNEQFF. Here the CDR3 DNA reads TGTGCCAGCAGCCCTTCGAGGGACAATGAGCAGTTCTTC. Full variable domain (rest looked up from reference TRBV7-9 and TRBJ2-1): DTGVSQNPRHKITKRGQNVTFRCDPISEHNRLYWYRQTLGQGPEFLTYFQNEAQLEKSRLLSDRFSAERPKGSFSTLEIQRTEQGDSAMYLCASSPSRDNEQFFGPGTRLTVL.